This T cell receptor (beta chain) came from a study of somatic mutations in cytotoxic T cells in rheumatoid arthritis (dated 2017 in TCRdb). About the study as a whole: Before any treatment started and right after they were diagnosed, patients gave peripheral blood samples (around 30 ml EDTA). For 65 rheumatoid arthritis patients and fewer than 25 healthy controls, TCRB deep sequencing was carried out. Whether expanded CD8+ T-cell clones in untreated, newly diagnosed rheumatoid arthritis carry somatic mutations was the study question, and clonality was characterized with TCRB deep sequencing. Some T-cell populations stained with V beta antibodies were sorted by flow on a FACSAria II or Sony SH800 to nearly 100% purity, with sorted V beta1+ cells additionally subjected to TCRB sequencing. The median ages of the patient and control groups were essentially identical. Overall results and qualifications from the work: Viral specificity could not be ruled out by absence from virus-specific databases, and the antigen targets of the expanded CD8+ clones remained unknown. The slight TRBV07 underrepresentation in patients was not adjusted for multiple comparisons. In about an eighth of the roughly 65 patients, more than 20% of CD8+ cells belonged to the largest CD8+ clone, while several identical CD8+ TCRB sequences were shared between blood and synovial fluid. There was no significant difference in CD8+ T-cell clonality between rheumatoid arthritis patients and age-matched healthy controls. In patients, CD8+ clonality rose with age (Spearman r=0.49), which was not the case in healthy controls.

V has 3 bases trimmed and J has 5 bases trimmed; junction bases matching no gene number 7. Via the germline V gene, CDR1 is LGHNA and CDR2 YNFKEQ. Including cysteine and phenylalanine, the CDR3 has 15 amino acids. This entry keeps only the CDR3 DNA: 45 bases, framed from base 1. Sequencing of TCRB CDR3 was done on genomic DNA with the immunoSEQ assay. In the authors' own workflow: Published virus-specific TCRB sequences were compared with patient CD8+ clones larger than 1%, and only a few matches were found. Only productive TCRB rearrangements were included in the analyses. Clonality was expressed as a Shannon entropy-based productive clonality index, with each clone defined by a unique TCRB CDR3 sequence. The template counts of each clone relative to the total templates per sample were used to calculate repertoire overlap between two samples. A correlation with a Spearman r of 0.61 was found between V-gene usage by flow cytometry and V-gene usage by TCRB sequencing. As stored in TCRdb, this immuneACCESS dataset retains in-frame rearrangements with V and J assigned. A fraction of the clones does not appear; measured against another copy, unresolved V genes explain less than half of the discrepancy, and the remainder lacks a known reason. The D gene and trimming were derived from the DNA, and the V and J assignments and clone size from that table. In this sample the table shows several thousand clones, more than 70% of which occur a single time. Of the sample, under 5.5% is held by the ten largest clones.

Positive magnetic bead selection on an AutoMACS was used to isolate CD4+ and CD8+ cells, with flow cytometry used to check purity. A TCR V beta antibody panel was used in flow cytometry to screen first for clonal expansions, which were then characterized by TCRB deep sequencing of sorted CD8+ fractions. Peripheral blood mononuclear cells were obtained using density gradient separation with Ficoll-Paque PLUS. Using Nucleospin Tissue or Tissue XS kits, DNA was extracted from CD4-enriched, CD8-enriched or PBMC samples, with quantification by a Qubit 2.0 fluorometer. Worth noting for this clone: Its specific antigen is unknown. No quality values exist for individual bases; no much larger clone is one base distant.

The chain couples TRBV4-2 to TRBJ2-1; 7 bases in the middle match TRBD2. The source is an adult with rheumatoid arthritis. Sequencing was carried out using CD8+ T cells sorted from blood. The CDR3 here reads CASSQGGEGNNEQFF. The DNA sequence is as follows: TGTGCCAGCAGCCAGGGGGGGGAGGGCAACAATGAGCAGTTCTTC.